The 15 T cell receptor beta chains below all came from one sample that was sequenced in a study of blood T cell repertoires in COVID-19. Sequencing was performed with immunoSEQ multiplex PCR; in TCRdb, only in-frame clones are kept and a portion is missing. The data contain approximately 170,000 clones, roughly 80% of them seen just once; the ten biggest clones take up around 8%. Sequencing was done on a sample of peripheral blood. The receptors shown here come from a woman older than 75 with COVID-19, enrolled during active disease.

This chain connects TRBV5-6 to TRBJ2-1; 7 bases align to TRBD1. Unmatched junction bases numbered 3, after V lost 0 bases and J lost 3 bases. The CDR3 is 15 residues long. Germline V gives CDR1 SGHDT, CDR2 YYEEEE. The DNA for the CDR3 is TGTGCCAGCAGCTTGGGGCAGGGGGACTACAATGAGCAGTTCTTC. As protein: CASSLGQGDYNEQFF.

The J gene is TRBJ1-5, the V gene TRBV28; maybe TRBD1 (6 bases). The germline V gene encodes CDR1 MDHEN and CDR2 SYDVKM. V was cut by 2 bases and J by 0 bases, with 20 bases left in between. The CDR3 has 19 residues. The CDR3 DNA reads TGTGCCAGCAGTTTAGGACAGCCCCAAGTTTACCCTAGCAATCAGCCCCAGCATTTT. Translated, it gives CASSLGQPQVYPSNQPQHF.

This sequence joins TRBV2 and TRBJ2-7; TRBD2 might be the D (5 bases). Germline V CDR1 and CDR2: SNHLY, FYNNEI. Trimming left V 4 bases short and J 1 base short, with 11 bases between. The CDR3 consists of 14 residues. CDR3 in amino acids: CASSVGSGSYEQYF. As DNA, the CDR3 is TGTGCCAGCAGTGTAGGATCGGGATCCTACGAGCAGTACTTC.

The chain joins TRBV28 to TRBJ1-4; TRBD1 might be the D (5 bases). Trimming left V 7 bases short and J 8 bases short, with 11 bases between. CDR1 and CDR2 (germline): MDHEN, SYDVKM. This CDR3 has 12 amino acids. CDR3 coding DNA: TGTGCCAGCAAGGGGAGGGCCGAAAAACTGTTTTTT. As protein: CASKGRAEKLFF.

V and J are TRBV27 and TRBJ2-2; 7 positions match TRBD1. The CDR3 has 14 amino acids. Germline-derived CDR1 and CDR2 are MNHEY and SMNVEV (reference sequence). The V gene end was trimmed by 6 bases and the J gene end by 0 bases; junction bases not matched to a gene: 1. The CDR3 spells CASRQGPNTGELFF. CDR3 nucleotide sequence: TGTGCCAGCAGACAGGGGCCGAACACCGGGGAGCTGTTTTTT.

This clone was detected only once. The chain links TRBV5-1 to TRBJ2-5; 10 positions agree with TRBD1. This CDR3 has 15 residues. J gave up 5 bases and V 3 bases, and 7 bases lay outside the gene matches. Germline lookup yields CDR1 SGHRS and CDR2 YFSETQ. DNA for the CDR3: TGCGCCAGCAGCTGGGGACAGGGGAGGTTCGAGACCCAGTACTTC. It yields the protein CASSWGQGRFETQYF.

J is TRBJ1-4 and V is TRBV6-5; TRBD1 agrees at 9 bases. V shed 5 bases, J shed 7 bases, and the junction held 8 bases outside the gene matches. The germline V gene encodes CDR1 MNHEY and CDR2 SVGAGI. The CDR3 runs to 15 residues. The CDR3 loop reads CASSRNRGRGEKLFF. The CDR3 nucleotides read TGTGCCAGCAGTCGGAACAGGGGGCGCGGTGAAAAACTGTTTTTT.

V gene TRBV3-1 (or the pseudogene TRBV3-2) combines with J gene TRBJ1-1; TRBD1 is a possible D gene (5 bases). From germline, CDR1 is LGHDT and CDR2 YNNKEL (reference sequence). The germline V and J ends were trimmed by 6 bases and 8 bases, with 13 bases remaining between them. The CDR3 runs 12 residues. The CDR3 is CASSVQGIEAFF. In DNA, the CDR3 is TGTGCCAGCAGTGTGCAGGGAATAGAAGCTTTCTTT.

The rearrangement links TRBV7-9 to TRBJ1-3; no reliable D call. V was clipped by 4 bases and J by 1 base, with 5 bases between them. The V gene's germline CDR1 is SEHNR and CDR2 FQNEAQ (reference sequence). The CDR3 consists of 13 residues. The CDR3 is CASSSGSGNTIYF. CDR3 DNA sequence: TGTGCCAGCAGCTCGGGGTCTGGAAACACCATATATTTT. Full variable domain (missing parts from reference TRBV7-9 and TRBJ1-3): DTGVSQNPRHKITKRGQNVTFRCDPISEHNRLYWYRQTLGQGPEFLTYFQNEAQLEKSRLLSDRFSAERPKGSFSTLEIQRTEQGDSAMYLCASSSGSGNTIYFGEGSWLTVV.

Note on this clone: It is unclear where the CDR3 begins or ends on the DNA, so no DNA is shown, and the CDR3 is as TCRdb lists it. The genes are TRBV27 and TRBJ1-4. The CDR3 sequence runs 14 residues, both termini included. Germline V CDR1 and CDR2: MNHEY, SMNVEV (reference sequence). The CDR3 here is CASSSSGGLEKLFF.

The V and J genes are TRBV18 and TRBJ1-1; perhaps TRBD1 as D (5 bases). The CDR3 has 13 residues. V lost 5 bases and J 3 bases, leaving 10 bases between the germline ends. CDR1 and CDR2 (germline): KGHSH, LQKENI. The DNA of the CDR3 is TGTGCCAGCTCAGTTGCGGGGGACACTGAAGCTTTCTTT. Translating it yields CASSVAGDTEAFF.

This sequence joins TRBV2 and TRBJ2-5; TRBD2 agrees at 9 bases. With V trimmed by 3 bases and J by 4 bases, 6 bases remained unmatched. This CDR3 spans 15 amino acids. Germline assignment: CDR1 SNHLY and CDR2 FYNNEI. The CDR3 coding sequence is TGTGCCAGCAGTGAGTTGCGGGGGGGCCCAGAGACCCAGTACTTC. This codes for CASSELRGGPETQYF.

V and J are TRBV27 and TRBJ1-5; D may be TRBD1 (5 bases). Trimming took 3 bases from V and 4 from J, leaving 10 bases between them. There are 14 residues in the CDR3. The germline V gene has CDR1 MNHEY and CDR2 SMNVEV (reference sequence). CDR3 coding DNA: TGTGCCAGCAGTTTGGGCGGGGGAAATCAGCCCCAGCATTTT. Translated: CASSLGGGNQPQHF.

The count of this clone is one. CDR3 sequence reads: CASRDPRGQETQYF. CDR3 bases: TGTGCCAGCAGGGACCCTAGGGGGCAAGAGACCCAGTACTTC. The chain links TRBV2 to TRBJ2-5; possible D gene TRBD1, 6 bases. Trimming took 6 bases from V and 2 from J, leaving 13 bases between them. This CDR3 is built from 14 residues. Germline V lookup: CDR1 SNHLY, CDR2 FYNNEI.

The J gene is TRBJ2-1, the V gene TRBV4-1; maybe TRBD2 (6 bases). V was trimmed by 2 bases and J by 6 bases, leaving 14 bases between them. CDR1 and CDR2 (germline): MGHRA, YSYEKL. The CDR3 has 15 amino acids. The CDR3 spells CASSQLRGRGNEQFF. As DNA, the CDR3 is TGCGCCAGCAGCCAACTTCGCGGGCGGGGCAATGAGCAGTTCTTC.